A single sample gave rise to the 11 T cell receptor beta chains below, sequenced in a study of response to subunit inactivated influenza vaccine. TCRdb reanalysed the RT-PCR reads using MiXCR and keeps one entry per CDR3 protein. Seen here are about 650,000 distinct CDR3 sequences, less than 15% observed once, and the top ten hold approximately 7.6%. Source: PBMCs from blood, taken approximately 15 days before vaccination. The receptors shown here come from a man aged 50-59 years who received an inactivated influenza vaccine.

This clonotype showed up many times. V and J are TRBV25-1 and TRBJ2-7; D unresolved. The CDR3 covers 13 residues. Germline assignment: CDR1 MGHDK and CDR2 SYGVNS. The V gene lost 2 bases and the J gene lost 4 bases, with 9 bases spanning the gap. The CDR3 DNA reads TGTGCCAGCAGTGAAGTATCAACTTACGAGCAGTACTTC. Translation gives CASSEVSTYEQYF.

Only a few counts were recorded for this clonotype. V is TRBV5-1 and J is TRBJ1-1; 9 nucleotides line up with TRBD1. Germline CDR1 is SGHRS and CDR2 is YFSETQ. This CDR3 contains 13 residues. V shed 4 bases, J shed 11 bases, and the junction held 9 bases outside the gene matches. The chain's CDR3 is CASSAGTGQSAFF. The CDR3 DNA follows: TGCGCCAGCAGCGCTGGGACAGGGCAATCGGCTTTCTTT.

The chain is built from TRBV27 and TRBJ2-1, with no clear D. V dropped 6 bases and J dropped 6 bases, with 15 bases sitting between them. Per the germline V gene, CDR1 is MNHEY and CDR2 is SMNVEV (reference sequence). The CDR3 is 14 amino acids. The CDR3 reads CASSQVPIFNEQFF. CDR3 in DNA: TGTGCCAGCAGCCAGGTCCCAATCTTCAATGAGCAGTTCTTC.

The sample holds a few counts of this clonotype. The chain has TRBV4-3 and TRBJ2-4, with TRBD2 identical over 12 bases. Germline CDR1 and CDR2: LGHNA and YSLEER. This CDR3 contains 15 residues. After removal of 6 bases from V and 6 bases from J, the junction contained 6 bases not matched to a gene. The CDR3 region is CASSPTSGGANIQYF. CDR3 nucleotides: TGCGCCAGCAGTCCGACTAGCGGGGGAGCAAACATTCAGTACTTC.

This clonotype has only a few counts. The rearrangement links TRBV12-3 or TRBV12-4 to TRBJ2-7, with D possibly TRBD1 on 6 matching bases. V lost 1 base and J lost 4, with 20 bases in between. CDR3 length equals 17 residues. DNA of the CDR3: TGTGCCAGCAGTTTAGTTCTGGGCAGGGGTCTGGGATACGAGCAGTACTTC. It translates to CASSLVLGRGLGYEQYF.

About this clonotype: One end of the junction is discordant with germline, which a read error may explain. The gene calls are TRBV7-7 and TRBJ2-5; D gene unclear. CDR1 SSHAT and CDR2 FNYEAQ come from the germline V gene (reference sequence). CDR3 length: 15 amino acids. The CDR3 is CASSASDTIQETQYF. The CDR3 coding sequence is TGTGCTAGCAGCGCCTCCGACACCATCCAAGAGACCCAGTACTTC. The full variable domain, completed using reference TRBV7-7 and TRBJ2-5, is GAGVSQSPRYKVTKRGQDVTLRCDPISSHATLYWYQQALGQGPEFLTYFNYEAQPDKSGLPSDRFSAERPEGSISTLTIQRTEQRDSAMYRCASSASDTIQETQYFGPGTRLLVL.

The genes are TRBV20-1 and TRBJ1-1; D is unclear. In germline, CDR1 is DFQATT, CDR2 SNEGSKA (reference sequence). The CDR3 length is 12 residues. V dropped 3 bases and J dropped 3 bases, with 8 bases sitting between them. The CDR3 loop reads CSASHPHTEAFF. The CDR3 nucleotides are TGCAGTGCTAGTCACCCGCACACTGAAGCTTTCTTT.

J is TRBJ2-1 and V is TRBV12-3 or TRBV12-4; 12 bases are a match to TRBD2. V was clipped by 6 bases and J by 9 bases; unmatched bases: 9. The CDR3 is made up of 15 amino acids. The CDR3, as DNA: TGTGCCAGCAGAGCCCTAGCGGGAGGGCCGGGTGAGCAGTTCTTC. Translated: CASRALAGGPGEQFF.

This clonotype has only a few counts. The V gene is TRBV6-5, the J gene TRBJ2-1; no clear D. There are 11 residues in the CDR3. CDR1 MNHEY and CDR2 SVGAGI come from the germline V gene. The V end lost 6 bases, the J end lost 8 bases, and 8 bases lay between the germline ends. The CDR3 sequence is CASRWFDEQFF. The CDR3 nucleotides are TGTGCCAGCAGATGGTTCGATGAGCAGTTCTTC.

There are a few counts of this clonotype. The V gene is TRBV4-3, the J gene TRBJ2-7, with D unresolved. V dropped 0 bases and J dropped 6 bases, with 15 bases sitting between them. CDR1 is LGHNA and CDR2 is YSLEER in the germline V gene. CDR3 length: 15 residues. CDR3 loop: CASSQDWLSGGEQYF. DNA of the CDR3: TGCGCCAGCAGCCAAGATTGGCTTTCCGGCGGCGAGCAGTACTTC.

At least ten counts were recorded for this clonotype. The chain uses TRBV5-6 and TRBJ1-1; D is undetermined. The germline V gene has CDR1 SGHDT and CDR2 YYEEEE. Trimming removed 0 bases at V and 0 bases at J, with 9 bases between. CDR3 length equals 15 residues. CDR3 sequence (DNA): TGTGCCAGCAGCTTGGTCGGAATCATGAACACTGAAGCTTTCTTT. As protein: CASSLVGIMNTEAFF.